A selection of T cell receptor beta chains follows, all from one sample in a study of metastatic and nonmetastatic thyroid tumors. TCRdb re-analyzed the PCR reads using MiXCR. The sample records more than 20,000 clones, 9.5% to 13% being singletons. Sample: blood. The receptors were gathered from a female donor with papillary thyroid cancer or a benign thyroid nodule (not recorded which). Some clones in this sample may be carry-over from other donors' samples. CDR3s include the opening cysteine and the closing phenylalanine or tryptophan. The D gene is left open where the match is weak. Some rows mark clone size as missing; the rest say once, few, many or name a class of expanded clone.

CASSQAPNRGGDEQYF	TGCGCCAGCAGCCAAGCCCCCAACAGGGGAGGTGACGAGCAGTACTTC	many	NA	TRBV4-1	16	TRBJ2-7
CASSGGGWYDNEQFF	TGCGCCAGCAGCGGAGGGGGCTGGTACGACAATGAGCAGTTCTTC	many	NA	TRBV5-1	15	TRBJ2-1
CASSLRQVNSYEQYF	TGTGCCAGCAGCCTAAGACAGGTGAACTCCTACGAGCAGTACTTC	many	NA	TRBV5-6	15	TRBJ2-7
CASSLPKDRSNTEAFF	TGTGCCAGCTCACTACCAAAGGACAGGTCTAACACTGAAGCTTTCTTT	NA	TRBD1	TRBV18	16	TRBJ1-1
CAVSTGFSYEQYF	TGTGCCGTATCGACAGGGTTCTCCTACGAGCAGTACTTC	medium-sized	TRBD1	TRBV28	13	TRBJ2-7
CASSFTPSGGGLSYEQYF	TGTGCCAGCAGTTTTACCCCTTCTGGCGGGGGGCTCTCCTACGAGCAGTACTTC	few	TRBD2	TRBV28	18	TRBJ2-7
CASSQDRRSGRGYNEQFF	TGTGCCAGCAGCCAAGATAGGAGGAGCGGGAGGGGTTACAATGAGCAGTTCTTC	few	TRBD2	TRBV3-1	18	TRBJ2-1
CASGLQGEGDEQFF	TGTGCTAGTGGTTTGCAGGGGGAGGGCGATGAGCAGTTCTTC	many	NA	TRBV12-5	14	TRBJ2-1
CASSVRGGDPNSYEQYF	TGTGCCAGCAGTGTGAGGGGGGGGGACCCTAACTCCTACGAGCAGTACTTC	medium-sized	NA	TRBV27	17	TRBJ2-7
CASSLNGQGNTIYF	TGCGCCAGCAGCTTGAACGGACAGGGAAACACCATATATTTT	many	NA	TRBV5-1	14	TRBJ1-3
CASSSSYRGRKTLNNEQFF	TGTGCCAGCAGTTCCTCCTACAGGGGGCGGAAAACTTTGAACAATGAGCAGTTCTTC	many	TRBD1	TRBV6-2/TRBV6-3	19	TRBJ2-1
CASFSVPTGELFF	TGTGCCAGCTTTTCCGTCCCGACCGGGGAGCTGTTTTTT	many	NA	TRBV9	13	TRBJ2-2
CASTMRGASGYTF	TGTGCCAGCACCATGCGAGGGGCATCAGGCTACACCTTC	medium-sized	NA	TRBV6-1	13	TRBJ1-2
CASSYWRITNTGELFF	TGTGCCAGCAGTTATTGGAGGATAACGAACACCGGGGAGCTGTTTTTT	many	NA	TRBV6-6	16	TRBJ2-2
CASSIVLREARSDEQFF	TGTGCCAGTAGTATAGTATTGCGGGAGGCCCGGTCAGATGAGCAGTTCTTC	many	TRBD2	TRBV19	17	TRBJ2-1
CASSQVSGRGEKLFF	TGTGCCAGCAGCCAAGTGTCAGGGCGGGGTGAAAAACTGTTTTTT	many	NA	TRBV14	15	TRBJ1-4
CASSYSRGASGNTIYF	TGTGCCAGCAGTTACTCCCGGGGGGCCTCTGGAAACACCATATATTTT	many	NA	TRBV6-5	16	TRBJ1-3
CASSLARLAGAGELFF	TGTGCCAGCAGCTTAGCTCGACTAGCGGGCGCCGGTGAGCTGTTTTTT	NA	TRBD2	TRBV7-8	16	TRBJ2-2
CASRRAGGGTGELFF	TGTGCCAGCCGCCGAGCGGGAGGGGGGACCGGGGAGCTGTTTTTT	many	TRBD2	TRBV28	15	TRBJ2-2
CASSADRNSYEQYF	TGTGCCAGCAGTGCGGACAGAAACTCCTACGAGCAGTACTTC	NA	NA	TRBV6-1	14	TRBJ2-7
CAWSASNTEAFF	TGTGCCTGGAGTGCGTCGAACACTGAAGCTTTCTTT	many	NA	TRBV30	12	TRBJ1-1
CASSAQTSSTYEQYF	TGTGCCAGCAGCGCCCAGACTAGTTCAACCTACGAGCAGTACTTC	many	NA	TRBV7-6	15	TRBJ2-7
CASSLALAGLQETQYF	TGTGCCAGCAGCTTAGCGCTAGCGGGTCTACAAGAGACCCAGTACTTC	many	TRBD2	TRBV7-9	16	TRBJ2-5
CASSQDGLPRNEQFF	TGCGCCAGCAGCCAAGATGGCCTCCCGCGCAATGAGCAGTTCTTC	many	NA	TRBV4-3	15	TRBJ2-1
CASSYPDRVGQPQHF	TGTGCCAGCAGTTACCCCGACAGGGTGGGGCAGCCCCAGCATTTT	many	TRBD1	TRBV6-2/TRBV6-3	15	TRBJ1-5
CASKSSGSETQYF	TGTGCCAGTAAATCGAGCGGGAGTGAGACCCAGTACTTC	many	TRBD2	TRBV19	13	TRBJ2-5
CASSKQGNTEAFF	TGTGCCAGTAGTAAACAGGGGAATACTGAAGCTTTCTTT	few	TRBD1	TRBV19	13	TRBJ1-1
CASTWDLGFSYEHYF	TGTGCCAGCACCTGGGATCTCGGCTTCTCCTACGAGCATTACTTC	few	NA	TRBV6-1	15	TRBJ2-7
CASTSKADLQETQYF	TGTGCCAGCACCTCAAAGGCGGATTTACAAGAGACCCAGTACTTC	NA	NA	TRBV28	15	TRBJ2-5
CASRSPPQSNTGELFF	TGTGCCAGCAGGAGCCCCCCACAGTCGAACACCGGGGAGCTGTTTTTT	many	NA	TRBV6-1	16	TRBJ2-2
CSAGAQGRTEAFF	TGCAGTGCGGGAGCCCAGGGAAGAACTGAAGCTTTCTTT	many	NA	TRBV20-1	13	TRBJ1-1
CSAGQGRPTEAFF	TGCAGCGCGGGACAGGGTCGTCCCACTGAAGCTTTCTTT	many	TRBD1	TRBV29-1	13	TRBJ1-1
CASNHPGQLNTEAFF	TGTGCCAGTAACCACCCGGGACAGTTGAACACTGAAGCTTTCTTT	many	TRBD1	TRBV19	15	TRBJ1-1